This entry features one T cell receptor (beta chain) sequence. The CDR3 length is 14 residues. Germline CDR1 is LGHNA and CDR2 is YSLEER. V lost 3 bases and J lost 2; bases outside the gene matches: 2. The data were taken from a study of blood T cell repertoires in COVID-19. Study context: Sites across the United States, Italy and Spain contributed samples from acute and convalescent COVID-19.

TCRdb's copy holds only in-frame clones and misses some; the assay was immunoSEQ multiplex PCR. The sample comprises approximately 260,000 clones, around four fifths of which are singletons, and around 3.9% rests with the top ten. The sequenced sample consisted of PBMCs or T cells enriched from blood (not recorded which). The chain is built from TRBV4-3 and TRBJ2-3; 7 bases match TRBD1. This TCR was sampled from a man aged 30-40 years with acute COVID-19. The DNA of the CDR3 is TGCGCCAGCAGCCAGGGACAGTCCACAGATACGCAGTATTTT. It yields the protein CASSQGQSTDTQYF.